This T cell receptor (beta chain) was sequenced in a study of PD-1 blockade in classical Hodgkin lymphoma (dated by TCRdb to about 2020). A note on the overall study: Nivolumab dosing was 3 mg/kg intravenously every 2 weeks, continuing until either disease progression or unacceptable toxicity. The study used TCR beta sequencing and CyTOF to define a peripheral blood immune signature of response to PD-1 blockade in classical Hodgkin lymphoma. Beyond this particular receptor, the publication reports: Trial patients with a complete response had baseline diversity similar to that of newly diagnosed patients, while partial responders and progressors had significantly lower diversity. The study covered only a single clinical trial cohort, and the causes of the repertoire differences, possibly disease activity or prior therapy, were still not defined. Patients starting nivolumab less than 1 year after ASCT had lower diversity and were excluded from later analyses to avoid confounding by immune reconstitution. Newly diagnosed patients were reported to have lower baseline TCR diversity than healthy donors, and relapsed/refractory patients were reported to have lower baseline TCR diversity still. By C4D1, a significant rise was seen in CD4+ TCR diversity but not in CD8+ TCR diversity (p=0.0027 vs p=0.16), and the rise was most apparent among complete responders (p=0.02).

In regard to this clone: Its antigen is currently not known. Per-base qualities were not stored, and no clone one base away is much larger.

This sample's time point label indicates: cycle 1 day 1 (C1D1), immediately before nivolumab initiation. All trial patients had relapsed after autologous stem cell transplantation, with cohorts A, B and C differing in prior brentuximab vedotin exposure. A total of around 60 patients with relapsed/refractory classical Hodgkin lymphoma made up the trial cohort, and each patient's best overall response was complete response, partial response or progressive disease. In the multi-cohort phase II CheckMate 205 trial, trial patients received single-agent nivolumab. An independent review committee assessed best overall response using the 2007 International Working Group response criteria. Trial PBMCs were obtained immediately prior to nivolumab initiation (C1D1) and on therapy at cycle 2 day 1 and cycle 4 day 1. Peripheral blood was collected in 8 mL Vacutainer Cell Preparation Tubes, from which PBMCs were isolated by centrifugation and then cryopreserved.

The Qiagen DNeasy kit was used to extract genomic DNA from unsorted PBMCs and from the negatively selected CD4+ and CD8+ fractions. Amplification of TCR beta CDR3 regions was done by immunoSEQ multiplex PCR with primers that anneal to V and J segments. A synthetic immune receptor repertoire was used to minimize amplification bias, and any residual bias was removed computationally once sequencing was done. In the paper's pipeline: Repertoire diversity was quantified as the Shannon entropy index using custom Python scripts. Unsorted, CD4+ and CD8+ repertoires were examined separately, except in combined analyses, for which CD4+ and CD8+ sequences were merged in silico. Clonal expansion was defined as at least a 2-fold frequency increase after treatment relative to C1D1, with a pseudocount of 0.5 for undetected baseline clones. Clones with 0 or 1 copy at C1D1 were classified as singleton clones, and clones with 2 or more copies were classified as non-singleton clones. Clones expanded in unsorted samples were assigned a CD4+, CD8+ or unknown annotation through matching of protein sequences in sorted samples from the same patient. Diversity changes from C1D1 to C4D1 were tested in paired samples using Wilcoxon tests. Not all clones reach the TCRdb copy of this immuneACCESS table, which keeps in-frame sequences only. Checked studies attribute under half of the gap to unresolved V genes and leave the rest unexplained. For V, J and clone size, that table is used; D and trimming come from the DNA. Counted in this sample were about 13,000 clones; roughly 78% of them appeared once. The ten largest clonotypes hold 25% of the sample.

CDR1 SGHNT and CDR2 YYREEE are derived from the germline V gene (reference sequence). V and J are truncated by 2 bases and 6 bases respectively, leaving an intervening sequence of 16 bases. The CDR3 numbers 15 residues from cysteine through phenylalanine. Only the CDR3 DNA is retained, 45 bases long and in frame from the first base. Recombination linked TRBV5-4 to TRBJ2-3, with no reliable assignment of the D segment. The material sequenced was peripheral blood mononuclear cells (PBMCs), taken at baseline. This receptor was obtained from a human donor with classical Hodgkin lymphoma. The encoded CDR3 is CASSFERPKSDTQYF. The nucleotide sequence reads as follows: TGTGCCAGCAGCTTCGAGCGTCCTAAGTCTGATACGCAGTATTTT.